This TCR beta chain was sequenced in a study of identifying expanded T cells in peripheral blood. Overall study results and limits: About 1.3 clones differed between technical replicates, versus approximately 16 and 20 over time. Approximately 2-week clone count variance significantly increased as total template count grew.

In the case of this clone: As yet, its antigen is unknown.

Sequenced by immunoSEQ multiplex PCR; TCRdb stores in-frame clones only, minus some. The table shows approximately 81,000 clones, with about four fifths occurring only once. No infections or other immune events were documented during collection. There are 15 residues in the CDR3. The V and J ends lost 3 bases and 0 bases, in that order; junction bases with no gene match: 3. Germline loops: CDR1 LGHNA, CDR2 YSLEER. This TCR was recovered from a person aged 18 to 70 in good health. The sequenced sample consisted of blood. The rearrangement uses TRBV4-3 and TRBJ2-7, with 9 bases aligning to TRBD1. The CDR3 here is CASSQGTGSSYEQYF. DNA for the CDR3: TGCGCCAGCAGCCAGGGGACAGGGAGCTCCTACGAGCAGTACTTC.